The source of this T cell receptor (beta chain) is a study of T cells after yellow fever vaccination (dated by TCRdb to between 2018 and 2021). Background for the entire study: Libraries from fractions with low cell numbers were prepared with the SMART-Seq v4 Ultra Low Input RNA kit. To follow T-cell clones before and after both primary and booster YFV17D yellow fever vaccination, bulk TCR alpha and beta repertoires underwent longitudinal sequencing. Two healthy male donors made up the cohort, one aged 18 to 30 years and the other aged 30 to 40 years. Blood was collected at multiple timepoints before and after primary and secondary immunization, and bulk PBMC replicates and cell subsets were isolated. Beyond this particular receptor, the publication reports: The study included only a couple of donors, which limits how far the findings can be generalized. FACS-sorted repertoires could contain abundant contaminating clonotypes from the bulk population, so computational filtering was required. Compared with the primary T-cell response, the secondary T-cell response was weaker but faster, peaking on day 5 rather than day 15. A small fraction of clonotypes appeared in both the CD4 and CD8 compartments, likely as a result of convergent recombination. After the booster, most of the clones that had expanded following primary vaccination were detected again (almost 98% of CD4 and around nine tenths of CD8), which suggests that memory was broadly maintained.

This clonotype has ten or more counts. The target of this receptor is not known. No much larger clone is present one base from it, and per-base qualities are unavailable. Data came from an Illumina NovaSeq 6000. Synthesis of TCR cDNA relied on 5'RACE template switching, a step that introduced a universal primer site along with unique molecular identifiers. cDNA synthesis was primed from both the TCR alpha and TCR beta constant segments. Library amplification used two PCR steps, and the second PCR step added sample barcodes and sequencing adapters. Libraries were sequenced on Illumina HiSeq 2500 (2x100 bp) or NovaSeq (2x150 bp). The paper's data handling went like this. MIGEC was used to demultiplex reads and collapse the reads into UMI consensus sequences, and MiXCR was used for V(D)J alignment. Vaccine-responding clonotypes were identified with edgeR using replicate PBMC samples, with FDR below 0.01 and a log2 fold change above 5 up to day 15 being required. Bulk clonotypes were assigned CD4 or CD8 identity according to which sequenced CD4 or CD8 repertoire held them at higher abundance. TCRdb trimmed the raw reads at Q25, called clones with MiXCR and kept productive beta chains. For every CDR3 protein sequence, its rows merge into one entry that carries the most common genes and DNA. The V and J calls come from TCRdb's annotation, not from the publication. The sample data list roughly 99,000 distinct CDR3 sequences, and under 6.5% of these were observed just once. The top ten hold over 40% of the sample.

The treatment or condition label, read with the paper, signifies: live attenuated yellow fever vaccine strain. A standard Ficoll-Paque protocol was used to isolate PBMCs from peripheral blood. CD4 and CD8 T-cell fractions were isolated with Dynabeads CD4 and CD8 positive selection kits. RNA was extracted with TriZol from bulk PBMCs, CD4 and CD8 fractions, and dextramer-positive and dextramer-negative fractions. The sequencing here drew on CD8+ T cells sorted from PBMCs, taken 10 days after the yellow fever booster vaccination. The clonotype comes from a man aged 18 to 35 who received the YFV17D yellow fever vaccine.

The CDR3: CASSLAGRSTEAFF. The sequenced DNA: TGTGCCAGCAGTTTAGCGGGGAGGTCCACTGAAGCTTTCTTT. This receptor chain uses TRBV12-3 or TRBV12-4 and TRBJ1-1; the D gene identity is not certain. Deletion took 0 bases off V and 4 bases off J, with a span of 9 bases between the germline ends. From its cysteine to its phenylalanine, the CDR3 spans 14 amino acids. The kept DNA is CDR3 alone, 42 bases in frame from the first base.